The 18 T cell receptor beta chains below were found in one sample sequenced in a study of identical twins. MiXCR, applied by TCRdb to the 5' RACE reads, yields one record per CDR3 protein. The sample lists approximately 220,000 distinct CDR3 sequences; less than 8% were seen once. The same data also went into a second study, on yellow fever vaccine responses in identical twins.

The sequenced material came from memory (CD45RO+) T cells sorted from blood. These receptors were obtained from a young woman in good health.

Here the CDR3 DNA reads TGTGCCAGCTCACCACCGCTGGACAGCGCCTTCCTCCACATCGATACGCAGTATTTT. Its translation: CASSPPLDSAFLHIDTQYF. The chain uses TRBV18 and TRBJ2-3, with D tentatively TRBD1 (6 bases). Between the trimmed V and J ends, which lost 0 bases and 6 bases, there was a span of 25 bases. The CDR3 runs 19 residues. Per germline, CDR1 KGHSH and CDR2 LQKENI.

This clonotype turned up a few times. V and J are TRBV20-1 and TRBJ2-5, with D maybe TRBD2 (6 bases). The CDR3 contains 15 residues. The V gene's germline CDR1 is DFQATT and CDR2 SNEGSKA (reference sequence). The V gene lost 3 bases and the J gene lost 1 base, with 15 bases spanning the gap. The CDR3 sequence is CSARRLGGSQETQYF. Here the CDR3 DNA reads TGCAGTGCTAGGCGACTTGGAGGGTCCCAAGAGACCCAGTACTTC.

This clonotype has only a few counts. The chain employs TRBV11-2 and TRBJ2-3, with 11 bases fitting TRBD2. The CDR3 totals 19 residues. V gave up 5 bases and J gave up 2 bases; unmatched junction bases: 15. The germline CDR1 and CDR2 sequences are SGHAT and FQNNGV. In nucleotides, the CDR3 is TGTGCCAGCAGCCCCAGGAAGCCGGGACTAGCGGAGTTCACAGATACGCAGTATTTT. It is translated as CASSPRKPGLAEFTDTQYF.

There are many counts of this clonotype. This chain links TRBV20-1 with TRBJ1-4, with a possible D match to TRBD1 (6 bases). The CDR3 has 14 amino acids. Trimming left V 6 bases short and J 8 bases short, with 19 bases between. In germline, CDR1 is DFQATT, CDR2 SNEGSKA (reference sequence). The CDR3 is CSAVYRDLREKLFF. The CDR3, as DNA: TGCAGTGCCGTTTACAGGGACCTACGGGAAAAACTGTTTTTT.

Many counts were recorded for this clonotype. The chain recombines TRBV27 with TRBJ2-7; D might be TRBD2 (5 bases). V lost 5 bases and J 2 bases, leaving 16 bases between the germline ends. This CDR3 spans 15 amino acids. Germline loops: CDR1 MNHEY, CDR2 SMNVEV (reference sequence). The CDR3 loop is CASSKGSQRTYEQYF. In DNA form, the CDR3 reads TGTGCCAGCAGTAAAGGGAGTCAAAGAACCTACGAGCAGTACTTC.

J is TRBJ2-5 and V is TRBV20-1; 9 bases line up with TRBD1. The V gene end was trimmed by 5 bases and the J gene end by 4 bases; junction bases not matched to a gene: 8. Germline CDR1 is DFQATT and CDR2 is SNEGSKA (reference sequence). The CDR3 totals 14 residues. In DNA form, the CDR3 reads TGCAGTGCTCCAGGGGGACAGGGACGAGAGACCCAGTACTTC. Amino acid sequence: CSAPGGQGRETQYF.

This clonotype has at least ten counts. The V call is TRBV15, the J call TRBJ1-4; D is unresolved. The germline CDR1 and CDR2 sequences are LNHNV and YYDKDF (reference sequence). V lost 0 bases and J 8 bases, leaving 10 bases between the germline ends. The CDR3 is 14 amino acids. The CDR3 loop reads CATSRDRGWEKLFF. CDR3 nucleotides: TGTGCCACCAGCAGAGATCGCGGGTGGGAAAAACTGTTTTTT.

This clonotype was counted at least ten times. The chain is built from TRBV4-2 and TRBJ2-1; 11 positions agree with TRBD2. This CDR3 contains 16 residues. V lost 5 bases to trimming and J lost 2 bases; unmatched junction nucleotides: 5. Germline V gives CDR1 LGHNA, CDR2 YNFKEQ. The CDR3 reads CASSSNSGGAYNEQFF. For the CDR3, the DNA is TGTGCCAGCAGCAGCAATAGCGGGGGGGCCTACAATGAGCAGTTCTTC.

This clonotype occurred many times. The J gene is TRBJ2-3, the V gene TRBV10-3; tentative D call: TRBD1 (5 bases). The germline gives CDR1 ENHRY, CDR2 SYGVKD. V lost 2 bases and J lost 3, with 6 bases in between. This CDR3 spans 13 amino acids. The DNA for the CDR3 is TGTGCCATCAGTGAGGGGGCTACAGATACGCAGTATTTT. Protein product: CAISEGATDTQYF.

The chain couples TRBV12-2 to TRBJ1-5. TRBV12-2 is a pseudogene. CDR3 length: 12 residues. CDR3 sequence (DNA): TGTGCAAGTCGCGATTATAATCAGCCCCAGCATTTT. It encodes CASRDYNQPQHF.

The chain is built from TRBV6-1 and TRBJ2-3, with D possibly being TRBD2 (5 bases). Germline V gene sequence: CDR1 MNHNS, CDR2 SASEGT. The CDR3 is 15 amino acids. V was trimmed by 6 bases and J by 4 bases, leaving 17 bases between them. The CDR3 here is CASSPDSGSPDTQYF. CDR3 DNA sequence: TGTGCCAGCAGCCCCGATTCGGGGAGCCCAGATACGCAGTATTTT.

This clonotype has only a few counts. The rearrangement uses TRBV12-3 or TRBV12-4 and TRBJ1-1; no reliable D call. The CDR3 totals 14 residues. The germline V and J ends were trimmed by 5 bases and 4 bases, with 14 bases remaining between them. The CDR3 here is CASSPPLDITEAFF. The CDR3, as DNA: TGTGCCAGCAGTCCCCCTTTAGATATCACTGAAGCTTTCTTT.

This clonotype was found a few times. The chain carries TRBV18 and TRBJ1-5; maybe TRBD1 (6 bases). The CDR3 consists of 16 residues. Germline V gene sequence: CDR1 KGHSH, CDR2 LQKENI. V dropped 3 bases and J dropped 1 base, with 13 bases sitting between them. CDR3 DNA: TGTGCCAGCTCACCTTCGGGGGCCCAGAGCAATCAGCCCCAGCATTTT. The encoded protein is CASSPSGAQSNQPQHF.

The genes are TRBV6-5 and TRBJ1-6; no definite D call. CDR1 and CDR2 (germline): MNHEY, SVGAGI. Trimming removed 0 bases from V and 15 bases from J, with 9 bases in between. CDR3 length: 12 amino acids. The CDR3 here is CASSYSKQNLHF. The CDR3 coding sequence is TGTGCCAGCAGTTACTCGAAGCAAAACCTCCACTTT.

This clonotype was observed many times. The chain joins TRBV7-2 to TRBJ2-1; unclear D gene. Trimming left V 5 bases short and J 8 bases short, with 7 bases between. Germline V gives CDR1 SGHTA, CDR2 FQGNSA. The CDR3 spans 11 residues. The CDR3 loop is CASSTSYEQFF. The CDR3 DNA reads TGTGCCAGCAGCACCTCTTATGAGCAGTTCTTC. Together with reference TRBV7-2 and TRBJ2-1, the CDR3 gives the full variable domain: GAGVSQSPSNKVTEKGKDVELRCDPISGHTALYWYRQSLGQGLEFLIYFQGNSAPDKSGLPSDRFSAERTGGSVSTLTIQRTQQEDSAVYLCASSTSYEQFFGPGTRLTVL.

V usage is TRBV4-2 and J usage is TRBJ2-5; 8 positions match TRBD2. This CDR3 region has 15 residues. With V trimmed by 2 bases and J by 5 bases, 7 bases remained unmatched. Germline V gene data show CDR1 as LGHNA and CDR2 as YNFKEQ. This CDR3 is CASSQSAGDWETQYF. The CDR3 DNA sequence: TGTGCCAGCAGCCAATCAGCGGGGGATTGGGAGACCCAGTACTTC.

V usage is TRBV10-3 and J usage is TRBJ2-5; D possibly matches TRBD1 or TRBD2 (6 bases each). Trimming left V 2 bases short and J 4 bases short, with 14 bases between. The germline gives CDR1 ENHRY, CDR2 SYGVKD. The CDR3 sequence is 15 residues long. The CDR3 region is CAISEVKGGGETQYF. The CDR3 nucleotides read TGTGCCATCAGTGAGGTCAAGGGGGGCGGAGAGACCCAGTACTTC.

The CDR3 loop is CSARTGFNQPQHF. For the CDR3, the DNA is TGCAGTGCTAGAACTGGGTTTAATCAGCCCCAGCATTTT. The chain has TRBV20-1 and TRBJ1-5; the D is unclear. The germline V gene has CDR1 DFQATT and CDR2 SNEGSKA (reference sequence). CDR3 length: 13 amino acids. V lost 2 bases to trimming and J lost 4 bases, with 9 bases between them.